This T cell receptor (beta chain) derives from a study of OX40 agonist ivuxolimab in advanced cancers. Whole-study context: Partial responses occurred in Three dose-escalation patients, one with hepatocellular carcinoma and two with cutaneous melanoma.

Profiled with immunoSEQ multiplex PCR; TCRdb holds only in-frame clones, not every one. Of tens of thousands of clones in the sample, 94% were seen once. The CDR3 runs 16 residues. The V gene's germline CDR1 is MRHNA and CDR2 SNTAGT. With 0 bases removed from V and 3 bases from J, the gap between germline ends came to 13 bases. Here the sequenced sample was CD4+ or CD8+ T cells sorted from blood, taken in a trial of the OX40 agonist ivuxolimab. This clonotype originated in an adult with an advanced solid tumor such as melanoma, head and neck, liver or kidney cancer. V usage is TRBV6-4 and J usage is TRBJ2-3; tentatively, D is TRBD2 (6 bases). The CDR3 loop reads CASSDSSTSTTDTQYF. The CDR3 bases are TGTGCCAGCAGTGACTCCTCGACTAGTACGACAGATACGCAGTATTTT.